The 22 T cell receptor beta chains below all came from one sample that was sequenced in a study of blood T cell repertoires in COVID-19. Repertoires were generated with immunoSEQ multiplex PCR, while TCRdb's copy carries only in-frame clones and drops some. The table lists 200,000 to 300,000 clones, over 80% of them singletons. Specimen: peripheral blood. The receptor set was obtained from a man aged 25 to 45 who had recovered from COVID-19.

The V and J genes are TRBV9 and TRBJ1-6; 7 nucleotides match TRBD1. The CDR3 loop spans 13 amino acids. Germline V CDR1 and CDR2: SGDLS, YYNGEE. With 7 bases clipped from V and 7 bases from J, the junction kept 5 bases outside the gene matches. Written as DNA, the CDR3 is TGTGCCAGCCAGCCGGGACAGAATTCACCCCTCCACTTT. Protein sequence: CASQPGQNSPLHF.

V gene TRBV9 combines with J gene TRBJ1-2; 12 bases are a match to TRBD1. CDR1 and CDR2 from the germline V gene are SGDLS and YYNGEE. The CDR3 length is 16 residues. J lost 7 bases, V lost 3 bases, and 10 bases had no gene match. The CDR3 here is CASSASRGQGAAGYTF. Here the CDR3 DNA reads TGTGCCAGCAGCGCCAGCCGGGGACAGGGGGCCGCTGGCTACACCTTC.

The chain has TRBV12-3 or TRBV12-4 and TRBJ1-2, with D perhaps TRBD1 (5 bases). V shed 0 bases and J shed 4 bases, with 6 bases lying between them. The CDR3 has 13 amino acids. The DNA of the CDR3 is TGTGCCAGCAGTTTAGCCCAGGGCTATGGCTACACCTTC. The encoded protein is CASSLAQGYGYTF.

The chain couples TRBV4-2 to TRBJ2-3, with 7 bases aligning to TRBD2. The CDR3 loop spans 17 amino acids. Looked up from germline, CDR1 is LGHNA and CDR2 is YNFKEQ. The V segment lost 1 base and the J segment 1 base; nucleotides outside the gene matches: 8. The CDR3 loop is CASSQGKSGARTDTQYF. The CDR3 region has the DNA TGTGCCAGCAGCCAAGGCAAGAGCGGGGCCCGCACAGATACGCAGTATTTT.

This chain links TRBV10-3 with TRBJ1-1; the match to TRBD1 covers 9 bases. The CDR3 length is 17 residues. CDR1 ENHRY and CDR2 SYGVKD come from the germline V gene. After removal of 6 bases from V and 5 bases from J, the junction contained 16 bases not matched to a gene. CDR3 bases: TGTGCCATCAGCGCACAAACGGGACAGGGCAAAGGAACTGAAGCTTTCTTT. It translates to CAISAQTGQGKGTEAFF.

The chain joins TRBV21-1 to TRBJ1-4. TRBV21-1 is tagged as a pseudogene. The CDR3 spans 15 residues. For the CDR3, the DNA is TGTGCCAGCAGCGGAATGGGGGGGGATAATGAAAAACTGTTTTTT. The encoded protein is CASSGMGGDNEKLFF.

The CDR3 protein is CASSVSQGADTQYF. The CDR3 bases are TGTGCCAGCAGCGTGTCTCAGGGGGCTGATACGCAGTATTTT. The gene calls are TRBV9 and TRBJ2-3; 8 nucleotides agree with TRBD1. The trim removed 2 bases at V and 6 bases at J, leaving 5 bases unmatched. The CDR3 length is 14 residues. Per the germline V gene, CDR1 is SGDLS and CDR2 is YYNGEE.

The gene calls are TRBV24-1 and TRBJ2-2; D is uncertain. This CDR3 has 11 amino acids. Germline-derived CDR1 and CDR2 are KGHDR and SFDVKD. In DNA, the CDR3 is TGTCCGACACCCATTGGCGGGGAGCTGTTTTTT. Translation gives CPTPIGGELFF.

This clone was seen only once. The chain has TRBV14 and TRBJ2-1; 11 positions match TRBD2. Germline V gene sequence: CDR1 SGHDN, CDR2 FVKESK. Trimming removed 3 bases from V and 0 bases from J; junction bases left unmatched: 7. The CDR3 consists of 18 residues. The CDR3 is CASSHRTSGRSSYNEQFF. The CDR3 DNA is TGTGCCAGCAGCCATAGGACTAGCGGGCGAAGCTCCTACAATGAGCAGTTCTTC. Based on the CDR3 plus reference TRBV14 and TRBJ2-1, the full variable domain is EAGVTQFPSHSVIEKGQTVTLRCDPISGHDNLYWYRRVMGKEIKFLLHFVKESKQDESGMPNNRFLAERTGGTYSTLKVQPAELEDSGVYFCASSHRTSGRSSYNEQFFGPGTRLTVL.

This sequence joins TRBV5-5 and TRBJ2-6; D perhaps matches TRBD1 (6 bases). Germline lookup yields CDR1 SGHKS and CDR2 YYEKEE (reference sequence). V was shortened by 1 base and J by 0 bases, with 14 bases between the two germline ends. The CDR3 sequence is 18 residues long. The CDR3 here is CASSLFWTEYSGANVLTF. Here the CDR3 DNA reads TGTGCCAGCAGCTTGTTTTGGACAGAATACTCTGGGGCCAACGTCCTGACTTTC. The whole variable domain, filled in from reference TRBV5-5 and TRBJ2-6, reads DAGVTQSPTHLIKTRGQQVTLRCSPISGHKSVSWYQQVLGQGPQFIFQYYEKEERGRGNFPDRFSARQFPNYSSELNVNALLLGDSALYLCASSLFWTEYSGANVLTFGAGSRLTVL.

The rearrangement links TRBV7-6 to TRBJ1-4; possibly TRBD1 for D (6 bases). V lost 2 bases and J lost 8, with 21 bases in between. The germline gives CDR1 SGHVS, CDR2 FNYEAQ. The length of the CDR3 is 17 residues. CDR3 region: CASSLRPDSGVGEKLFF. CDR3 in DNA: TGTGCCAGCAGCTTAAGGCCGGACAGCGGGGTAGGGGAAAAACTGTTTTTT. The variable domain in full, with the rest retrieved from reference TRBV7-6 and TRBJ1-4, is GAGVSQSPRYKVTKRGQDVALRCDPISGHVSLYWYRQALGQGPEFLTYFNYEAQQDKSGLPNDRFSAERPEGSISTLTIQRTEQRDSAMYRCASSLRPDSGVGEKLFFGSGTQLSVL.

This clone was observed a few times. One end of the junction is discordant with germline, which a read error may explain. The V gene is TRBV7-2, the J gene TRBJ1-5; D is unclear. This CDR3 has 16 residues. Germline CDR1 and CDR2: SGHTA and FQGNSA. The CDR3 here is CASSLGPTYSDQPQHF. The CDR3 DNA sequence: TGTGCCAGCAGCTTAGGGCCGACGTATAGCGATCAGCCCCAGCATTTT.

The gene calls are TRBV6-1 and TRBJ1-4; no definite D call. Trimming pared 0 bases from V and 7 bases from J, leaving 12 bases between. This CDR3 comprises 15 residues. The germline gives CDR1 MNHNS, CDR2 SASEGT. CDR3 in amino acids: CASSEASVGGEKLFF. CDR3 bases: TGTGCCAGCAGTGAAGCCTCGGTCGGAGGTGAAAAACTGTTTTTT.

This chain connects TRBV19 to TRBJ1-2; the D is unclear. CDR1 LNHDA and CDR2 SQIVND come from the germline V gene (reference sequence). V lost 5 bases, J lost 1 base, and 11 bases lay in between. The CDR3 runs to 14 residues. CDR3 protein: CASSSRIDNYGYTF. In nucleotides, the CDR3 is TGTGCCAGTAGTTCTAGGATAGATAACTATGGCTACACCTTC.

The chain links TRBV5-1 to TRBJ1-2; a weak D match, TRBD1 (6 bases). V was pared by 3 bases and J by 7 bases, with 16 bases between. Per germline, CDR1 SGHRS and CDR2 YFSETQ. CDR3 length: 14 residues. CDR3 DNA: TGCGCCAGCAGCTGGGCCTACAGGGATGGTGGCTACACCTTC. Its translation is CASSWAYRDGGYTF.

The CDR3 nucleotides read TGTGCCAGCAGCGCTACAGGGGGAAGGAACACTGAAGCTTTCTTT. It translates to CASSATGGRNTEAFF. This sequence joins TRBV5-5 and TRBJ1-1, with 8 bases that match TRBD1. The junction had 6 bases not matched to a gene; V was cut back by 4 bases and J by 1 base. Germline V CDR1 and CDR2: SGHKS, YYEKEE (reference sequence). The CDR3 contains 15 residues.

The chain is built from TRBV29-1 and TRBJ2-2; D call uncertain. The V end was cut by 6 bases, the J end by 0 bases, with 8 bases between. This CDR3 region has 13 residues. Germline lookup yields CDR1 SQVTM and CDR2 ANQGSEA. The CDR3 DNA sequence: TGCAGCGTCGAGACACCGAACACCGGGGAGCTGTTTTTT. Translated: CSVETPNTGELFF.

This clone showed up just once. The chain joins TRBV3-1 (or the pseudogene TRBV3-2) to TRBJ2-1; 8 positions agree with TRBD2. The germline gives CDR1 LGHDT, CDR2 YNNKEL (reference sequence). The trim removed 5 bases at V and 7 bases at J, leaving 13 bases unmatched. The CDR3 consists of 16 residues. In DNA form, the CDR3 reads TGTGCCAGCAGCTACGCGGGGGACCCGGGGGGGAATGAGCAGTTCTTC. This codes for CASSYAGDPGGNEQFF.

The chain employs TRBV7-6 and TRBJ1-1, with 7 bases fitting TRBD1. Per germline, CDR1 SGHVS and CDR2 FNYEAQ. This CDR3 region has 13 residues. J gave up 5 bases and V 5 bases, and 5 bases lay outside the gene matches. DNA for the CDR3: TGTGCCAGCAGCCGCGGGACAGAGACTGAAGCTTTCTTT. Translating it yields CASSRGTETEAFF.

The chain couples TRBV7-8 to TRBJ2-5, with 16 bases that match TRBD2. Germline V gene data show CDR1 as SGHVS and CDR2 as FQNEAQ. With V trimmed by 5 bases and J by 5 bases, 5 bases remained unmatched. The CDR3 totals 16 residues. Here the CDR3 reads CASSAGLAGGRETQYF. CDR3 sequence (DNA): TGTGCCAGCAGCGCGGGACTAGCGGGGGGGAGGGAGACCCAGTACTTC. The full variable domain, its missing parts supplied by reference TRBV7-8 and TRBJ2-5, is GAGVSQSPRYKVAKRGQDVALRCDPISGHVSLFWYQQALGQGPEFLTYFQNEAQLDKSGLPSDRFFAERPEGSVSTLKIQRTQQEDSAVYLCASSAGLAGGRETQYFGPGTRLLVL.

This sequence joins TRBV28 and TRBJ2-5; D might be TRBD1 (5 bases). The CDR3 runs to 15 residues. Trimming cost V 4 bases and J 4 bases, with 16 bases left between them. Germline CDR1 MDHEN, CDR2 SYDVKM. CDR3 loop: CASSSFRQRPETQYF. CDR3 sequence (DNA): TGTGCCAGCAGTTCGTTCCGACAGCGCCCAGAGACCCAGTACTTC.

The V call is TRBV6-2 or TRBV6-3, the J call TRBJ2-3, with 15 bases matching TRBD2. This CDR3 has 19 amino acids. With V trimmed by 4 bases and J by 3 bases, 11 bases remained unmatched. Germline values: CDR1 MNHEY, CDR2 SVGEGT. The CDR3 bases are TGTGCCAGCAGTTCCGTTGGACTAGCGGGGGGGAGAGGTACAGATACGCAGTATTTT. Its translation is CASSSVGLAGGRGTDTQYF.